The 27 T cell receptor beta chains presented below share a single source sample, sequenced in a study of T cell changes during pregnancy in multiple sclerosis. Clones were sequenced by immunoSEQ multiplex PCR, and TCRdb holds only the in-frame ones, with some missing. The sample holds tens of thousands of clones, approximately 93% seen once. Source: CD8+ T cells from peripheral blood mononuclear cells, taken in the third trimester of pregnancy. Every receptor here comes from a female donor with multiple sclerosis, enrolled in a pregnancy study.

This chain connects TRBV27 to TRBJ2-1, with D possibly matching TRBD1 (6 bases). The CDR3 has 13 amino acids. Deletions cut 3 bases from V and 6 bases from J, with 9 bases between. The germline V gene encodes CDR1 MNHEY and CDR2 SMNVEV (reference sequence). CDR3 in amino acids: CASSFSRGNEQFF. The CDR3 coding sequence is TGTGCCAGCAGTTTCTCCAGGGGCAATGAGCAGTTCTTC.

The chain couples TRBV15 to TRBJ1-5; D is unresolved. Germline V CDR1 and CDR2: LNHNV, YYDKDF (reference sequence). The CDR3 is made up of 14 amino acids. Trimming took off 5 bases at V and 2 bases at J, with 10 bases between the two ends. The CDR3 here is CATSAFLGNQPQHF. CDR3 bases: TGTGCCACCAGCGCCTTTTTAGGCAATCAGCCCCAGCATTTT.

The CDR3 loop reads CASSPGTGGDEQYF. DNA of the CDR3: TGTGCCAGCAGTCCCGGGACAGGGGGCGACGAGCAGTACTTC. The rearrangement links TRBV2 to TRBJ2-7, with 12 bases aligning to TRBD1. J was trimmed by 5 bases and V by 5 bases; bases with no gene match: 4. CDR1 is SNHLY and CDR2 is FYNNEI in the germline V gene. This CDR3 region has 14 residues.

V and J are TRBV28 and TRBJ2-2; 10 nucleotides agree with TRBD2. Germline lookup yields CDR1 MDHEN and CDR2 SYDVKM. Trimming removed 7 bases from V and 5 bases from J; junction bases left unmatched: 4. CDR3 length: 14 residues. DNA of the CDR3: TGTGCCAGCAAGAGCGGGAGGGAAACCGGGGAGCTGTTTTTT. It is translated as CASKSGRETGELFF.

V is TRBV5-6 and J is TRBJ1-2; 8 nucleotides line up with TRBD1. The CDR3 is 16 amino acids. With V trimmed by 2 bases and J by 4 bases, 10 bases remained unmatched. Germline V gene data show CDR1 as SGHDT and CDR2 as YYEEEE. The CDR3 protein is CASSFLTGALSYGYTF. The CDR3 nucleotides are TGTGCCAGCAGCTTCTTGACAGGGGCCCTCTCCTATGGCTACACCTTC. Full variable domain (remainder filled in from reference TRBV5-6 and TRBJ1-2): DAGVTQSPTHLIKTRGQQVTLRCSPKSGHDTVSWYQQALGQGPQFIFQYYEEEERQRGNFPDRFSGHQFPNYSSELNVNALLLGDSALYLCASSFLTGALSYGYTFGSGTRLTVV.

V and J are TRBV30 and TRBJ2-3; 9 bases fit TRBD2. CDR1 is GTSNPN and CDR2 is SVGIG in the germline V gene (reference sequence). With V trimmed by 4 bases and J by 4 bases, 12 bases remained unmatched. There are 16 residues in the CDR3. The CDR3 nucleotides read TGTGCCTGGATTAATCCGGGACTAGCTTTGCCAGATACGCAGTATTTT. It is translated as CAWINPGLALPDTQYF. The full variable domain, with the rest looked up from reference TRBV30 and TRBJ2-3, is SQTIHQWPATLVQPVGSPLSLECTVEGTSNPNLYWYRQAAGRGLQLLFYSVGIGQISSEVPQNLSASRPQDRQFILSSKKLLLSDSGFYLCAWINPGLALPDTQYFGPGTRLTVL.

V gene TRBV6-6 combines with J gene TRBJ2-7; 10 nucleotides line up with TRBD1. The V segment lost 2 bases and the J segment 2 bases; nucleotides outside the gene matches: 0. Germline loops: CDR1 MNHNY, CDR2 SVGAGI (reference sequence). The CDR3 is 14 amino acids. The CDR3: CASSYGQGAYEQYF. The CDR3 region has the DNA TGTGCCAGCAGTTACGGACAGGGGGCCTACGAGCAGTACTTC.

The rearrangement links TRBV4-3 to TRBJ2-7, with 11 nucleotides matching TRBD2. The length of the CDR3 is 17 residues. J gave up 0 bases and V 4 bases, and 8 bases lay outside the gene matches. CDR1 LGHNA and CDR2 YSLEER come from the germline V gene. CDR3 bases: TGCGCCAGCAGCCCCGGTAGCGGGAGGGCCAGCTCCTACGAGCAGTACTTC. Residues: CASSPGSGRASSYEQYF.

The chain carries TRBV9 and TRBJ2-5; TRBD1 matches at 10 bases. Trimming at V came to 4 bases and at J to 5 bases, leaving 8 bases not matched to a gene. The CDR3 is made up of 15 amino acids. CDR1 is SGDLS, CDR2 YYNGEE, per germline. The CDR3 reads CASSPPTGGWETQYF. DNA for the CDR3: TGTGCCAGCAGCCCCCCGACAGGGGGCTGGGAGACCCAGTACTTC.

The chain links TRBV27 to TRBJ2-7; 8 nucleotides agree with TRBD1. V lost 1 base to trimming and J lost 3 bases; unmatched junction nucleotides: 2. CDR1 is MNHEY, CDR2 SMNVEV, per germline (reference sequence). CDR3 length: 14 residues. Here the CDR3 DNA reads TGTGCCAGCAGTTTATTGGGACAGGACTACGAGCAGTACTTC. Encoded protein: CASSLLGQDYEQYF.

The chain recombines TRBV9 with TRBJ2-1; maybe TRBD2 (5 bases). The ends were cut back, 0 bases at V and 7 bases at J, with 8 bases in the middle. The germline V gene has CDR1 SGDLS and CDR2 YYNGEE. This CDR3 comprises 13 residues. CDR3 DNA: TGTGCCAGCAGCGTAGGTCGAGGGAATGAGCAGTTCTTC. This translates into CASSVGRGNEQFF.

The chain recombines TRBV5-3 with TRBJ2-3; TRBD1 is a possible D gene (6 bases). TRBV5-3 is annotated as an ORF whose role is uncertain. The CDR3 extends over 15 amino acids. Trimming shortened V by 4 bases and J by 2 bases, and 14 bases separated the two germline ends. The CDR3 loop reads CARSRRRGNTDTQYF. The CDR3 coding sequence is TGTGCCAGAAGCAGGCGCAGGGGAAACACAGATACGCAGTATTTT.

V is TRBV29-1 and J is TRBJ2-7, with D tentatively TRBD2 (6 bases). Per the germline V gene, CDR1 is SQVTM and CDR2 is ANQGSEA. V gave up 6 bases and J gave up 3 bases, with 18 bases separating them. The CDR3 sequence is 14 residues long. For the CDR3, the DNA is TGCAGCGTAGTCCTAGCGCACAATCTCTACGAGCAGTACTTC. Residues: CSVVLAHNLYEQYF.

This chain joins TRBV27 and TRBJ2-7, with TRBD1 identical over 7 bases. With V trimmed by 5 bases and J by 3 bases, 7 bases remained unmatched. CDR1 is MNHEY, CDR2 SMNVEV, per germline (reference sequence). The CDR3 is 14 residues long. DNA of the CDR3: TGTGCCAGCAGTGCAACAGGGGCCAGCTACGAGCAGTACTTC. The encoded protein is CASSATGASYEQYF.

The rearrangement uses TRBV9 and TRBJ1-1; a possible D gene is TRBD1 (5 bases). This CDR3 is built from 16 residues. The germline V and J ends were trimmed by 3 bases and 0 bases, with 15 bases remaining between them. Per the germline V gene, CDR1 is SGDLS and CDR2 is YYNGEE. This chain's CDR3 is CASSAGAGYMNTEAFF. The CDR3 DNA sequence: TGTGCCAGCAGCGCCGGGGCGGGATATATGAACACTGAAGCTTTCTTT.

The CDR3 here is CASSLWEREGLDEQFF. CDR3 nucleotide sequence: TGTGCCAGCAGCCTCTGGGAGCGGGAGGGCCTCGATGAGCAGTTCTTC. This chain joins TRBV7-9 and TRBJ2-1, with 10 positions matching TRBD2. Germline assignment: CDR1 SEHNR and CDR2 FQNEAQ (reference sequence). After removal of 5 bases from V and 8 bases from J, the junction contained 12 bases not matched to a gene. The length of the CDR3 is 16 residues.

This clone was recorded once. This rearrangement joins TRBV27 to TRBJ2-1, with 10 nucleotides matching TRBD1. The CDR3 runs 14 residues. With V trimmed by 7 bases and J by 8 bases, 8 bases remained unmatched. Germline lookup yields CDR1 MNHEY and CDR2 SMNVEV (reference sequence). CDR3: CASTWTGGEDEQFF. CDR3 nucleotide sequence: TGTGCCAGCACATGGACAGGGGGTGAGGATGAGCAGTTCTTC.

This clone was seen just once. The genes are TRBV29-1 and TRBJ2-1; D may be TRBD2 (6 bases). The CDR3 is 11 amino acids. The V end lost 3 bases, the J end lost 7 bases, and 7 bases lay between the germline ends. Germline lookup yields CDR1 SQVTM and CDR2 ANQGSEA. The DNA for the CDR3 is TGCAGCGTTGAGAGCGGGAATGAGCAGTTCTTC. It translates to CSVESGNEQFF.

This chain uses TRBV7-9 with TRBJ1-1; tentative D call: TRBD1 (6 bases). Germline CDR1 and CDR2: SEHNR and FQNEAQ (reference sequence). This CDR3 is built from 15 residues. The germline V and J ends were trimmed by 2 bases and 3 bases, with 13 bases remaining between them. CDR3 region: CASSLLGGADTEAFF. The DNA of the CDR3 is TGTGCCAGCAGCTTACTCGGGGGGGCCGACACTGAAGCTTTCTTT.

This rearrangement joins TRBV7-6 to TRBJ2-7; 7 nucleotides agree with TRBD1. The CDR3 contains 15 residues. From germline, CDR1 is SGHVS and CDR2 FNYEAQ. J was trimmed by 4 bases and V by 5 bases; bases with no gene match: 11. CDR3 amino acids: CASSAQQGLFYEQYF. CDR3 DNA sequence: TGTGCCAGCAGCGCGCAACAGGGGTTGTTTTACGAGCAGTACTTC.

This clone occurred a few times. The chain links TRBV10-1 to TRBJ2-1, with D possibly TRBD1 on 6 matching bases. There are 13 residues in the CDR3. Trimming left V 4 bases short and J 7 bases short, with 11 bases between. CDR1 and CDR2 (germline): WNHNN, SYGVQD (reference sequence). CDR3 protein: CASSGPGQNEQFF. As DNA, the CDR3 is TGCGCCAGCAGTGGCCCCGGACAGAATGAGCAGTTCTTC.

CDR3 in DNA: TGTGCCAGCAGCCGACAGGGGAACTACACCTTC. It codes for CASSRQGNYTF. J is TRBJ1-2 and V is TRBV11-2; 8 bases map to TRBD1. V dropped 5 bases and J dropped 10; count of bases not matched to a gene: 3. CDR1 SGHAT and CDR2 FQNNGV come from the germline V gene. The CDR3 runs 11 residues.

This chain uses TRBV4-1 with TRBJ1-1, with 8 bases aligning to TRBD1. The CDR3 length is 17 residues. Unmatched junction bases numbered 10, after V lost 3 bases and J lost 1 base. The germline V gene encodes CDR1 MGHRA and CDR2 YSYEKL. The CDR3: CASSHPEDRAENTEAFF. The CDR3 nucleotides read TGCGCCAGCAGCCATCCCGAGGACAGGGCTGAGAACACTGAAGCTTTCTTT.

The chain employs TRBV9 and TRBJ2-1, with 11 bases fitting TRBD2. Germline CDR1 and CDR2: SGDLS and YYNGEE. The CDR3 sequence is 16 residues long. V shed 2 bases, J shed 4 bases, and the junction held 5 bases outside the gene matches. The CDR3 nucleotides are TGTGCCAGCAGCGTTCCCGGGACTAGCGGTTACAATGAGCAGTTCTTC. It specifies CASSVPGTSGYNEQFF.

The J gene is TRBJ1-4, the V gene TRBV30; 7 positions match TRBD1. Trimming cost V 0 bases and J 7 bases; bases outside gene matches: 5. The CDR3 loop spans 14 amino acids. CDR1 GTSNPN and CDR2 SVGIG come from the germline V gene (reference sequence). This CDR3 is CAWSVLAGGEKLFF. In DNA form, the CDR3 reads TGTGCCTGGAGTGTACTGGCAGGGGGTGAAAAACTGTTTTTT.

This clone appeared once. The genes are TRBV28 and TRBJ2-7; TRBD2 might be the D (5 bases). The germline V and J ends were trimmed by 6 bases and 6 bases, with 15 bases remaining between them. The germline gives CDR1 MDHEN, CDR2 SYDVKM. This CDR3 comprises 13 residues. DNA of the CDR3: TGTGCCAGCAGCCAAGTACAAAGCGGCGAGCAGTACTTC. Its protein product is CASSQVQSGEQYF.

The rearrangement uses TRBV30 and TRBJ2-5, with 9 bases matching TRBD1. Gene TRBJ2-7 matches the end of the DNA better, so the J call may be wrong. The CDR3 runs 13 residues. The germline CDR1 and CDR2 sequences are GTSNPN and SVGIG (reference sequence). This chain's CDR3 is CAWTDRGFVEQYF. The CDR3 nucleotides read TGTGCCTGGACAGACAGGGGGTTCGTCGAGCAGTACTTC.